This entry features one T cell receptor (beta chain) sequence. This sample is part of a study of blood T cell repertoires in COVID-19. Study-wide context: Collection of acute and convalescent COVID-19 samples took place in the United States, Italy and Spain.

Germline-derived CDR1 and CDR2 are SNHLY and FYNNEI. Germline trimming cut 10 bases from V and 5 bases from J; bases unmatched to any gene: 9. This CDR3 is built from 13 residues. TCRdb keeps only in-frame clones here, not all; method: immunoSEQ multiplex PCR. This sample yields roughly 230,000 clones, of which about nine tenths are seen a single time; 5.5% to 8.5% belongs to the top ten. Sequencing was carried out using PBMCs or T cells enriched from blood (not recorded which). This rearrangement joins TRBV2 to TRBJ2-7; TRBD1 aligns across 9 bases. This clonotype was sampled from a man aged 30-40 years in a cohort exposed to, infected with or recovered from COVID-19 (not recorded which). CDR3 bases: TGTGCCACCGACGGGACAGGGTTCGACGAGCAGTACTTC. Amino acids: CATDGTGFDEQYF.